These 18 T cell receptor beta chains came from one sample sequenced in a study of cytomegalovirus exposure and HLA in healthy donors. In the PCR, 60 Vbeta and 13 Jbeta primers were used. Assay: immunoSEQ multiplex PCR; the TCRdb copy retains only in-frame clones and omits some. The profile shows roughly 200,000 clones, over 70% of them singletons. The material sequenced was PBMCs. These receptor sequences come from a male donor in good health and CMV-seronegative.

Written as DNA, the CDR3 is TGTGCCTGGAGTGGGGTCTTGGTCAGGCAGCCCCAGCATTTT. Translated: CAWSGVLVRQPQHF. The chain uses TRBV30 and TRBJ1-5; no reliable D call. Per germline, CDR1 GTSNPN and CDR2 SVGIG (reference sequence). V lost 1 base and J lost 7, with 14 bases in between. The CDR3 totals 14 residues.

Only a few counts were recorded for this clone. The V call is TRBV6-1, the J call TRBJ1-5; D is unclear. The CDR3 runs 16 residues. Trimming cost V 2 bases and J 2 bases, with 13 bases left between them. Germline CDR1 MNHNS, CDR2 SASEGT. CDR3 DNA sequence: TGTGCCAGCAGTGAATTCCCCCCTTCGGGCAATCAGCCCCAGCATTTT. Encoded protein: CASSEFPPSGNQPQHF.

This chain links TRBV28 with TRBJ2-3; 8 bases line up with TRBD2. There are 15 residues in the CDR3. Germline trimming cut 6 bases from V and 4 bases from J; bases unmatched to any gene: 9. The germline V gene encodes CDR1 MDHEN and CDR2 SYDVKM. In DNA, the CDR3 is TGTGCCAGCAGGGAGGAGCGGGAGACCGCAGATACGCAGTATTTT. Encoded protein: CASREERETADTQYF.

The rearrangement uses TRBV28 and TRBJ2-3; 10 bases are a match to TRBD1. Per the germline V gene, CDR1 is MDHEN and CDR2 is SYDVKM. V lost 4 bases to trimming and J lost 2 bases; unmatched junction nucleotides: 12. The CDR3 contains 18 residues. The CDR3 sequence: CASSSLLGTGENTDTQYF. In DNA form, the CDR3 reads TGTGCCAGCAGTTCCCTCCTCGGGACAGGGGAGAACACAGATACGCAGTATTTT.

The V call is TRBV7-2, the J call TRBJ1-5; D perhaps matches TRBD1 (5 bases). The CDR3 sequence is 15 residues long. The V end lost 5 bases, the J end lost 0 bases, and 11 bases lay between the germline ends. Germline-derived CDR1 and CDR2 are SGHTA and FQGNSA. DNA of the CDR3: TGTGCCAGCAGCCCCGGACACATTAGCAATCAGCCCCAGCATTTT. This codes for CASSPGHISNQPQHF.

This chain connects TRBV6-4 to TRBJ2-3, with D possibly matching TRBD2 (6 bases). V was cut by 7 bases and J by 5 bases, with 22 bases left in between. The CDR3 contains 16 residues. CDR1 is MRHNA and CDR2 is SNTAGT in the germline V gene. CDR3 nucleotide sequence: TGTGCCAGCACCGGACTCTCGCCAACGCGGGAAGATACGCAGTATTTT. It is translated as CASTGLSPTREDTQYF.

Worth noting for this clone: At one end, the junction sequence differs from germline, possibly due to a read error. This chain uses TRBV9 with TRBJ2-3; 11 bases fit TRBD2. CDR3 size: 18 residues. Looked up from germline, CDR1 is SGDLS and CDR2 is YYNGEE. The CDR3 DNA reads TGTGCCAGCAGCGGCGGCCGACGACTAGCGGGGACCACATATACGCAGTATTTT. It encodes CASSGGRRLAGTTYTQYF.

This clone was seen a few times. The genes are TRBV19 and TRBJ2-3, with 8 bases matching TRBD2. This CDR3 comprises 12 residues. V was pared by 5 bases and J by 10 bases, with 5 bases of the junction left unmatched. Looked up from germline, CDR1 is LNHDA and CDR2 is SQIVND (reference sequence). CDR3 sequence (DNA): TGTGCCAGTAGTTCCATCGGGGGGGCGCAGTATTTT. It translates to CASSSIGGAQYF.

The CDR3 is CASSQSRNYGYTF. DNA of the CDR3: TGCGCCAGCAGTCAATCCCGTAACTATGGCTACACCTTC. This rearrangement joins TRBV23-1 to TRBJ1-2; D unresolved. TRBV23-1 is designated an ORF whose function remains uncertain. The ends were cut back, 0 bases at V and 1 base at J, with 3 bases in the middle. The CDR3 length is 13 residues.

This chain uses TRBV6-1 with TRBJ2-1; D gene ambiguous. V lost 3 bases, J lost 13 bases, and 16 bases lay in between. Germline V gene lookup returns CDR1 MNHNS and CDR2 SASEGT. CDR3 length: 13 residues. CDR3 in amino acids: CASSDASRRGQFF. The DNA for the CDR3 is TGTGCCAGCAGTGATGCGAGCCGGAGAGGACAGTTCTTC.

The genes are TRBV30 and TRBJ2-1; TRBD2 is a possible D gene (7 bases). Germline V CDR1 and CDR2: GTSNPN, SVGIG (reference sequence). V was trimmed by 2 bases and J by 7 bases, leaving 15 bases between them. The CDR3 spans 14 residues. CDR3 amino acids: CAWSTGGLVNEQFF. The CDR3 DNA follows: TGTGCCTGGAGTACCGGGGGGCTCGTTAATGAGCAGTTCTTC.

This clone was detected only once. The chain carries TRBV7-9 and TRBJ2-1; the match to TRBD2 covers 10 bases. This CDR3 is built from 19 residues. Trimming took 5 bases from V and 3 from J; bases not matched to a gene: 16. The V gene's germline CDR1 is SEHNR and CDR2 FQNEAQ (reference sequence). The CDR3 reads CASSVGPWLAGENYNEQFF. The CDR3 DNA is TGTGCCAGCAGCGTAGGTCCCTGGCTAGCGGGAGAAAACTACAATGAGCAGTTCTTC.

The rearrangement uses TRBV30 and TRBJ1-6, with 10 positions matching TRBD1. The CDR3 contains 13 residues. From germline, CDR1 is GTSNPN and CDR2 SVGIG (reference sequence). The junction had 5 bases not matched to a gene; V was cut back by 6 bases and J by 9 bases. The CDR3 sequence: CACSTGGGSPLHF. DNA for the CDR3: TGTGCCTGCTCGACAGGGGGCGGTTCACCCCTCCACTTT.

This sequence joins TRBV6-5 and TRBJ2-3; TRBD2 might be the D (5 bases). The CDR3 covers 14 residues. Germline V gives CDR1 MNHEY, CDR2 SVGAGI. V gave up 9 bases and J gave up 2 bases, with 15 bases separating them. CDR3 residues: CASNLPSPTDTQYF. DNA for the CDR3: TGTGCCAGTAACCTCCCTAGCCCCACAGATACGCAGTATTTT.

The CDR3 DNA sequence: TGTGCCAGCAGCCTGATCTCTCAGGGGGCCGATTCACCCCTCCACTTT. Translation: CASSLISQGADSPLHF. This rearrangement joins TRBV7-6 to TRBJ1-6, with 8 bases aligning to TRBD1. V was pared by 5 bases and J by 8 bases, with 11 bases of the junction left unmatched. Germline CDR1 SGHVS, CDR2 FNYEAQ. The CDR3 runs to 16 residues.

The rearrangement joins TRBV18 to TRBJ2-7; 9 bases fit TRBD1. The CDR3 runs to 15 residues. V lost 4 bases and J lost 1; bases outside the gene matches: 5. Per germline, CDR1 KGHSH and CDR2 LQKENI. CDR3 in amino acids: CASSQGQGTSYEQYF. CDR3 DNA: TGTGCCAGCTCACAAGGACAGGGGACTTCCTACGAGCAGTACTTC. Combining the CDR3 with reference TRBV18 and TRBJ2-7 gives the whole variable domain NAGVMQNPRHLVRRRGQEARLRCSPMKGHSHVYWYRQLPEEGLKFMVYLQKENIIDESGMPKERFSAEFPKEGPSILRIQQVVRGDSAAYFCASSQGQGTSYEQYFGPGTRLTVT.

V is TRBV6-1 and J is TRBJ2-7; D remains unclear. V was trimmed by 2 bases and J by 3 bases, leaving 8 bases between them. The CDR3 is 13 residues long. Germline V gene data show CDR1 as MNHNS and CDR2 as SASEGT. The CDR3 DNA follows: TGTGCCAGCAGTGAAAACTCGTTCTACGAGCAGTACTTC. Translated: CASSENSFYEQYF.

This sequence joins TRBV15 and TRBJ1-5; D is unclear. Per germline, CDR1 LNHNV and CDR2 YYDKDF (reference sequence). Deletions cut 1 base from V and 3 bases from J, with 7 bases between. The CDR3 consists of 14 residues. CDR3 amino acids: CATSRVRDNQPQHF. The DNA for the CDR3 is TGTGCCACCAGCAGAGTGAGGGACAATCAGCCCCAGCATTTT.